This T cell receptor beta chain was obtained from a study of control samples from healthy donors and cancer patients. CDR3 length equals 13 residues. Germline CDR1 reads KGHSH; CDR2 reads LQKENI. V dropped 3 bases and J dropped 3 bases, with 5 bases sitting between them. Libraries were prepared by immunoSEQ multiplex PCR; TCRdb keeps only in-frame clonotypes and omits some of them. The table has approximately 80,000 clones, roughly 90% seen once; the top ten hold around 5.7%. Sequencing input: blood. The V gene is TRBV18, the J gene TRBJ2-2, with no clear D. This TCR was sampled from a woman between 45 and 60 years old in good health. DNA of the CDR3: TGTGCCAGCTCACCTCGAGACACCGGGGAGCTGTTTTTT. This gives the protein CASSPRDTGELFF.